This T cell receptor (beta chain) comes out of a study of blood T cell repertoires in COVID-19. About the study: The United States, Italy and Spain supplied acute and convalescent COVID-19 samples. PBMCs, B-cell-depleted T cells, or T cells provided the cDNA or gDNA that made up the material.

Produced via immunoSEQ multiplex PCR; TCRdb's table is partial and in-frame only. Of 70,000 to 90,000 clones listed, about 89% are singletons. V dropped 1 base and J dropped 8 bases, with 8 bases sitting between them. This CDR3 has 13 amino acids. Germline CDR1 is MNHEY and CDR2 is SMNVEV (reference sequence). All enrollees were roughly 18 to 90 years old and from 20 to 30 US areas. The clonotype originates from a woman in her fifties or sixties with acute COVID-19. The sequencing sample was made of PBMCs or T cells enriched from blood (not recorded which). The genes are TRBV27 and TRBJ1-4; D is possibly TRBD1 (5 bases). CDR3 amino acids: CASSLFRQEKLFF. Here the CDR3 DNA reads TGTGCCAGCAGTTTATTCCGACAGGAAAAACTGTTTTTT.